The 10 T cell receptor beta chains below all came from one sample that was sequenced in a study of shared clonotypes between healthy human individuals. Profiling relied on immunoSEQ multiplex PCR, and the TCRdb table lists in-frame clones only, not all of them. The sample holds millions of clones, 85% to 95% seen once. CD45RO-negative, CCR7-selected cells formed the naive CD8 fraction, which excluded terminally differentiated effector memory CD45RA+ cells. Sequenced sample: naive CD8+ T cells from PBMCs. The receptors here all came from a man aged 18 to 35 in good health. Some clones in this sample may be carry-over from other donors' samples.

The CDR3 coding sequence is TGTGCCAGCAGTCTTCACGGTGCTAGCTACCCTAACAATGAGCAGTTCTTC. This gives the protein CASSLHGASYPNNEQFF. V and J are TRBV28 and TRBJ2-1; perhaps TRBD2 as D (5 bases). The CDR3 has 17 residues. The V end lost 5 bases, the J end lost 5 bases, and 22 bases lay between the germline ends. Per germline, CDR1 MDHEN and CDR2 SYDVKM.

This chain joins TRBV9 and TRBJ2-7; D might be TRBD1 or TRBD2, each matching 5 bases. Germline CDR1 reads SGDLS; CDR2 reads YYNGEE. CDR3 length equals 16 residues. V lost 0 bases, J lost 3 bases, and 16 bases lay in between. The CDR3 loop reads CASSVGATGRNYEQYF. The CDR3 nucleotides are TGTGCCAGCAGCGTAGGGGCTACGGGACGCAACTACGAGCAGTACTTC.

The V gene is TRBV15, the J gene TRBJ2-7; perhaps TRBD2 as D (6 bases). CDR1 and CDR2 (germline): LNHNV, YYDKDF (reference sequence). This CDR3 is 15 amino acids long. Trimming removed 4 bases at V and 4 bases at J, with 17 bases between. The CDR3 DNA reads as TGTGCCACCAGCACTACGGACCGGGAGATTTACGAGCAGTACTTC. Protein product: CATSTTDREIYEQYF.

The chain carries TRBV7-9 and TRBJ1-5; a weak D match, TRBD1 (5 bases). CDR1 and CDR2 from the germline V gene are SEHNR and FQNEAQ (reference sequence). Trimming removed 4 bases at V and 3 bases at J, with 16 bases between. The CDR3 extends over 16 amino acids. The CDR3 nucleotides are TGTGCCAGCAGCTCCAGCGGGTGGGGCTACAATCAGCCCCAGCATTTT. It encodes CASSSSGWGYNQPQHF.

As concerns this clone: This sample includes further DNA sequences coding for the same CDR3. The chain recombines TRBV13 with TRBJ2-5; D is unresolved. V was shortened by 1 base and J by 4 bases, with 7 bases between the two germline ends. Germline V gene data show CDR1 as PRHDT and CDR2 as FYEKMQ (reference sequence). The CDR3 is 13 amino acids. The CDR3 sequence: CASSLDRGETQYF. The CDR3 region has the DNA TGTGCCAGCAGCTTAGATCGAGGAGAGACCCAGTACTTC.

V usage is TRBV9 and J usage is TRBJ2-7; D is possibly TRBD2 (5 bases). From germline, CDR1 is SGDLS and CDR2 YYNGEE. With 5 bases removed from V and 3 bases from J, the gap between germline ends came to 12 bases. The CDR3 spans 13 residues. The CDR3 bases are TGTGCCAGCAGGGCCAGCGGAAACTACGAGCAGTACTTC. It translates to CASRASGNYEQYF.

The rearrangement links TRBV6-6 to TRBJ1-5; the D is unclear. The germline V and J ends were trimmed by 6 bases and 6 bases, with 9 bases remaining between them. CDR3 size: 12 residues. From germline, CDR1 is MNHNY and CDR2 SVGAGI (reference sequence). DNA of the CDR3: TGTGCCAGCAGCCCCCCGGGTCAGCCCCAGCATTTT. Amino acids: CASSPPGQPQHF.

This chain connects TRBV28 to TRBJ1-1; 9 nucleotides agree with TRBD1. Looked up from germline, CDR1 is MDHEN and CDR2 is SYDVKM. CDR3 length: 16 amino acids. J was trimmed by 6 bases and V by 6 bases; bases with no gene match: 14. This CDR3 is CASRFTLQGAGAEAFF. CDR3 nucleotides: TGTGCCAGCAGGTTTACATTACAGGGGGCTGGGGCTGAAGCTTTCTTT.

The V and J genes are TRBV19 and TRBJ2-1, with 9 bases lining up with TRBD2. The CDR3 sequence is 15 residues long. The junction had 9 bases not matched to a gene; V was cut back by 4 bases and J by 8 bases. Germline V CDR1 and CDR2: LNHDA, SQIVND (reference sequence). The CDR3 reads CASSTSGTGGDEQFF. DNA for the CDR3: TGTGCCAGTAGTACTAGCGGGACCGGTGGTGATGAGCAGTTCTTC.

This clone has only one observation. The rearrangement links TRBV5-5 to TRBJ2-7; no clear D gene. Germline V gene data show CDR1 as SGHKS and CDR2 as YYEKEE (reference sequence). The CDR3 contains 14 residues. V shed 0 bases and J shed 7 bases, with 14 bases lying between them. CDR3 sequence reads: CASSLDSPGWEQYF. CDR3 nucleotide sequence: TGTGCCAGCAGCTTGGATTCTCCAGGTTGGGAGCAGTACTTC.